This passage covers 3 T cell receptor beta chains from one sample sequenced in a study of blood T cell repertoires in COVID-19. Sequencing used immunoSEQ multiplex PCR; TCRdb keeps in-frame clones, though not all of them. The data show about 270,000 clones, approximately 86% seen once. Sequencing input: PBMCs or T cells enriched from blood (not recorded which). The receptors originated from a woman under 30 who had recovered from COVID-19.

The CDR3 loop is CASSLAEGLAFF. CDR3 nucleotide sequence: TGTGCCAGCAGCTTAGCGGAGGGTTTAGCTTTCTTT. This chain connects TRBV7-2 to TRBJ1-1; no reliable D call. Trimming removed 0 bases from V and 10 bases from J, with 9 bases in between. The CDR3 extends over 12 amino acids. Germline CDR1 and CDR2: SGHTA and FQGNSA.

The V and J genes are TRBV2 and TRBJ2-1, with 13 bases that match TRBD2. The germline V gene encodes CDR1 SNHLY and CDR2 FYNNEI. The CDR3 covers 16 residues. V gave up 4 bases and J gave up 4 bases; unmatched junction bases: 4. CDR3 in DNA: TGTGCCAGCAGTGGACTAGCGGGAGGACCTTACAATGAGCAGTTCTTC. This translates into CASSGLAGGPYNEQFF.

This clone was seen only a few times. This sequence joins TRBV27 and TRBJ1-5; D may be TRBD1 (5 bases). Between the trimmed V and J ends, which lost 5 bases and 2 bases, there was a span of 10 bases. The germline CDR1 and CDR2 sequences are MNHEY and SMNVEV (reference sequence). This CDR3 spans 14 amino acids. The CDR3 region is CASSRRGGNQPQHF. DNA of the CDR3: TGTGCCAGCAGTAGGAGGGGTGGCAATCAGCCCCAGCATTTT.